This TCR beta chain was recorded in a study of response to subunit inactivated influenza vaccine. One entry per CDR3 protein, called by TCRdb with MiXCR from the RT-PCR reads. The sample includes almost 250,000 distinct CDR3 sequences, 10% to 15% of them seen just once. At least ten counts were recorded for this clonotype. The sequence came from a man aged 45-65 years who received an inactivated influenza vaccine. The starting material was non-naive T cells sorted from PBMCs, obtained approximately 15 days before vaccination.

CDR3 amino acids: CASSYRDRGSSAGEQFF. CDR3 nucleotides: TGTGCCAGCAGTTACAGGGACAGGGGGTCGTCGGCTGGTGAGCAGTTCTTC. The chain has TRBV6-5 and TRBJ2-1; 11 nucleotides align to TRBD1. The V gene's germline CDR1 is MNHEY and CDR2 SVGAGI. V gave up 2 bases and J gave up 9 bases; unmatched junction bases: 12. The CDR3 has 17 amino acids.